The 18 T cell receptor beta chains presented below share a single source sample, sequenced in a study of cytomegalovirus exposure and HLA in healthy donors. Primers for the PCR totalled 60 Vbeta and 13 Jbeta. The protocol was immunoSEQ multiplex PCR, while the TCRdb copy is restricted to in-frame clones and leaves out a portion. Of roughly 170,000 clones in the sample, roughly 86% were seen once. The sample taken for sequencing was PBMCs. Every receptor here comes from a girl between 10 and 17 years old in good health and CMV-seropositive.

This chain links TRBV2 with TRBJ2-7; a weak D match, TRBD1 (5 bases). Trimming took 5 bases from V and 4 from J, leaving 9 bases between them. The CDR3 spans 12 residues. CDR1 is SNHLY and CDR2 is FYNNEI in the germline V gene. The CDR3 spells CASSNQGYEQYF. The CDR3 region has the DNA TGTGCCAGCAGTAACCAGGGTTACGAGCAGTACTTC. The whole variable domain, filled in from reference TRBV2 and TRBJ2-7, reads EPEVTQTPSHQVTQMGQEVILRCVPISNHLYFYWYRQILGQKVEFLVSFYNNEISEKSEIFDDQFSVERPDGSNFTLKIRSTKLEDSAMYFCASSNQGYEQYFGPGTRLTVT.

V is TRBV4-1 and J is TRBJ1-2; D is unclear. The germline CDR1 and CDR2 sequences are MGHRA and YSYEKL. The CDR3 loop spans 15 amino acids. The V end was cut by 1 base, the J end by 2 bases, with 11 bases between. For the CDR3, the DNA is TGCGCCAGCAGCCAAGGGAGGTTGGAGAACTATGGCTACACCTTC. This encodes CASSQGRLENYGYTF.

The chain uses TRBV6-7 and TRBJ2-7; no clear D gene. TRBV6-7 is reported as an ORF; its role is uncertain. V gave up 2 bases and J gave up 4 bases, with 12 bases separating them. The CDR3 spans 14 residues. CDR3: CASSYSPRGYEQYF. Here the CDR3 DNA reads TGTGCCAGCAGTTACAGCCCTCGTGGTTACGAGCAGTACTTC.

The chain recombines TRBV2 with TRBJ1-1; tentative D call: TRBD1 (5 bases). The V end lost 8 bases, the J end lost 5 bases, and 15 bases lay between the germline ends. Germline V gene lookup returns CDR1 SNHLY and CDR2 FYNNEI. The CDR3 has 13 amino acids. The CDR3 loop is CASGWGDGTEAFF. In DNA form, the CDR3 reads TGTGCCAGCGGCTGGGGGGATGGGACTGAAGCTTTCTTT.

This clone occurred a few times. V gene TRBV11-3 combines with J gene TRBJ1-1; the match to TRBD1 covers 8 bases. Germline CDR1 SGHNT, CDR2 YENEEA. The CDR3 covers 16 residues. V lost 5 bases, J lost 3 bases, and 11 bases stayed unmatched. In nucleotides, the CDR3 is TGTGCCAGCAGCGGAGCTTCAGGGACAGGTCACACTGAAGCTTTCTTT. It yields the protein CASSGASGTGHTEAFF.

The gene calls are TRBV15 and TRBJ1-1, with D possibly matching TRBD1 (6 bases). Trimming removed 4 bases at V and 2 bases at J, with 23 bases between. CDR1 and CDR2 from the germline V gene are LNHNV and YYDKDF (reference sequence). The length of the CDR3 is 18 residues. CDR3 sequence (DNA): TGTGCCACCAGCACATCCCGACCCCCGGGACACTTCAACACTGAAGCTTTCTTT. Translation gives CATSTSRPPGHFNTEAFF.

The chain couples TRBV5-4 to TRBJ2-5; 7 bases align to TRBD1. Germline V gene lookup returns CDR1 SGHNT and CDR2 YYREEE (reference sequence). The length of the CDR3 is 15 residues. The V gene end was trimmed by 4 bases and the J gene end by 1 base; junction bases not matched to a gene: 7. The CDR3 nucleotides read TGTGCCAGCAGCCCGACAGGGTCAGTCCAAGAGACCCAGTACTTC. Protein: CASSPTGSVQETQYF.

The chain combines TRBV6-1 with TRBJ1-5; TRBD1 agrees at 10 bases. Looked up from germline, CDR1 is MNHNS and CDR2 is SASEGT. This CDR3 is built from 15 residues. V lost 6 bases and J lost 5; bases outside the gene matches: 7. The CDR3 DNA sequence: TGTGCCAGCAGCGGGACAGGGGCCGACTATCAGCCCCAGCATTTT. This codes for CASSGTGADYQPQHF.

This chain joins TRBV2 and TRBJ1-2, with TRBD1 identical over 8 bases. The CDR3 runs to 13 residues. The germline V gene has CDR1 SNHLY and CDR2 FYNNEI. Trimming removed 6 bases from V and 6 bases from J; junction bases left unmatched: 6. In nucleotides, the CDR3 is TGTGCCAGCAGAATAGGACAGGGTCATGGCTACACCTTC. Translating it yields CASRIGQGHGYTF.

CDR3 coding DNA: TGTGCCAGCAGGGGGACAGCCGTTAGCACAGATACGCAGTATTTT. Amino acid sequence: CASRGTAVSTDTQYF. V usage is TRBV27 and J usage is TRBJ2-3; 7 nucleotides line up with TRBD1. The CDR3 has 15 residues. V lost 6 bases to trimming and J lost 0 bases; unmatched junction nucleotides: 6. CDR1 is MNHEY, CDR2 SMNVEV, per germline (reference sequence).

This clone is a singleton in its sample. The chain carries TRBV27 and TRBJ2-2; 10 bases fit TRBD2. The CDR3 is 15 amino acids. V was clipped by 1 base and J by 5 bases; unmatched bases: 1. Germline V gives CDR1 MNHEY, CDR2 SMNVEV (reference sequence). The CDR3 loop is CASSLLLAGTGELFF. CDR3 sequence (DNA): TGTGCCAGCAGTTTATTACTAGCGGGGACCGGGGAGCTGTTTTTT.

This chain links TRBV6-1 with TRBJ2-7, with 7 nucleotides matching TRBD1. V lost 8 bases, J lost 4 bases, and 8 bases stayed unmatched. The germline CDR1 and CDR2 sequences are MNHNS and SASEGT. The CDR3 is 13 amino acids. The CDR3 coding sequence is TGTGCCAGCCCCGGACAGGATAGGTACGAGCAGTACTTC. Its protein is CASPGQDRYEQYF.

This sequence joins TRBV4-1 and TRBJ2-1; tentative D call: TRBD2 (6 bases). This CDR3 has 16 residues. The germline gives CDR1 MGHRA, CDR2 YSYEKL. V lost 0 bases to trimming and J lost 1 base, with 10 bases between them. The CDR3 DNA is TGCGCCAGCAGCCAAGAAGGAGGGATTTCCTACAATGAGCAGTTCTTC. It specifies CASSQEGGISYNEQFF.

Only a few counts were recorded for this clone. The chain has TRBV5-1 and TRBJ2-1, with TRBD2 matching 7 bases. Germline values: CDR1 SGHRS, CDR2 YFSETQ. Trimming removed 3 bases from V and 4 bases from J; junction bases left unmatched: 13. The CDR3 runs to 17 residues. CDR3 sequence reads: CASSSPRPLADYNEQFF. CDR3 DNA sequence: TGCGCCAGCAGCTCTCCACGTCCGCTAGCGGATTACAATGAGCAGTTCTTC.

The table lists this clone with a few counts. V usage is TRBV19 and J usage is TRBJ1-2; tentatively, D is TRBD1 (5 bases). Germline V lookup: CDR1 LNHDA, CDR2 SQIVND (reference sequence). The V end lost 7 bases, the J end lost 0 bases, and 15 bases lay between the germline ends. The CDR3 runs to 15 residues. The CDR3 sequence: CASTLKVGANYGYTF. For the CDR3, the DNA is TGTGCCAGTACCCTAAAAGTAGGGGCTAACTATGGCTACACCTTC. The whole variable domain, remainder taken from reference TRBV19 and TRBJ1-2, is DGGITQSPKYLFRKEGQNVTLSCEQNLNHDAMYWYRQDPGQGLRLIYYSQIVNDFQKGDIAEGYSVSREKKESFPLTVTSAQKNPTAFYLCASTLKVGANYGYTFGSGTRLTVV.

The rearrangement links TRBV30 to TRBJ1-5; a weak D match, TRBD1 (6 bases). Looked up from germline, CDR1 is GTSNPN and CDR2 is SVGIG (reference sequence). The length of the CDR3 is 13 residues. Between the trimmed V and J ends, which lost 5 bases and 6 bases, there was a span of 14 bases. CDR3 sequence: CAWAKQGSQPQHF. The CDR3 DNA is TGTGCCTGGGCCAAACAGGGAAGTCAGCCCCAGCATTTT.

This rearrangement joins TRBV18 to TRBJ1-1, with a weak D call TRBD1 (6 bases). Germline CDR1 reads KGHSH; CDR2 reads LQKENI. The CDR3 sequence is 14 residues long. V was pared by 4 bases and J by 5 bases, with 14 bases between. The CDR3 sequence is CASSLPNRETEAFF. CDR3 nucleotide sequence: TGTGCCAGCTCACTACCAAACAGGGAGACTGAAGCTTTCTTT. Based on the CDR3 plus reference TRBV18 and TRBJ1-1, the full variable domain is NAGVMQNPRHLVRRRGQEARLRCSPMKGHSHVYWYRQLPEEGLKFMVYLQKENIIDESGMPKERFSAEFPKEGPSILRIQQVVRGDSAAYFCASSLPNRETEAFFGQGTRLTVV.

V and J are TRBV11-3 and TRBJ1-2; D unclear. The CDR3 runs to 14 residues. Germline CDR1 and CDR2: SGHNT and YENEEA. Trimming took off 0 bases at V and 4 bases at J, with 9 bases between the two ends. The CDR3 DNA sequence: TGTGCCAGCAGCTTAGATCGAGAATCCTATGGCTACACCTTC. It yields the protein CASSLDRESYGYTF.